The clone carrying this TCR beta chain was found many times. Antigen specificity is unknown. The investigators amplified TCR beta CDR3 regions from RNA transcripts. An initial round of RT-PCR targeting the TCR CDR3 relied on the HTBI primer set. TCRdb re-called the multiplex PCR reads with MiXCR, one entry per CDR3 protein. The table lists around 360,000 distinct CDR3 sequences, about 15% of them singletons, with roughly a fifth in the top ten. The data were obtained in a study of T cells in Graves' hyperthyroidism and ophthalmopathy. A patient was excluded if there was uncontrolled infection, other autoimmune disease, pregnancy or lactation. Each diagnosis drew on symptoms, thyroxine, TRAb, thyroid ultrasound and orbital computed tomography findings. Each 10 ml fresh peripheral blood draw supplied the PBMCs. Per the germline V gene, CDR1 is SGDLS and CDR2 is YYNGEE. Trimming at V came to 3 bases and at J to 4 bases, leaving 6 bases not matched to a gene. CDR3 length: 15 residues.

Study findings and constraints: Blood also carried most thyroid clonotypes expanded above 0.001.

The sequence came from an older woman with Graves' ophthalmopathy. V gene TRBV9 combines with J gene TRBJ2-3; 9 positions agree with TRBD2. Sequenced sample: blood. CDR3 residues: CASSERTSASDTQYF. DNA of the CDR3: TGTGCCAGCAGCGAGAGGACTAGCGCGTCAGATACGCAGTATTTT.